These 12 T cell receptor beta chains originate from one sample sequenced in a study of cytomegalovirus exposure and HLA in healthy donors. Repertoires were generated with immunoSEQ multiplex PCR, while TCRdb's copy carries only in-frame clones and drops some. Seen here are about 160,000 clones, more than 70% observed once, and the top ten hold around 3%. Sequencing was done on a sample of PBMCs. The receptors here all came from a man aged 18-30 years in good health and CMV-seronegative.

The chain is built from TRBV28 and TRBJ1-2; weak D call: TRBD1 (6 bases). Between the trimmed V and J ends, which lost 6 bases and 8 bases, there was a span of 19 bases. The CDR3 contains 14 residues. The germline gives CDR1 MDHEN, CDR2 SYDVKM. CDR3 nucleotide sequence: TGTGCCAGCAGCCCCTCTGGGGGGGCCCCCGGCTACACCTTC. Translated, it gives CASSPSGGAPGYTF.

The rearrangement uses TRBV28 and TRBJ2-5; 7 bases map to TRBD1. The germline V gene encodes CDR1 MDHEN and CDR2 SYDVKM. With V trimmed by 7 bases and J by 2 bases, 4 bases remained unmatched. CDR3 length: 13 amino acids. The CDR3: CASTGTAQETQYF. The CDR3 DNA reads TGTGCCAGCACGGGGACAGCACAAGAGACCCAGTACTTC. The full variable domain, completed using reference TRBV28 and TRBJ2-5, is DVKVTQSSRYLVKRTGEKVFLECVQDMDHENMFWYRQDPGLGLRLIYFSYDVKMKEKGDIPEGYSVSREKKERFSLILESASTNQTSMYLCASTGTAQETQYFGPGTRLLVL.

The chain joins TRBV5-6 to TRBJ2-3, with D perhaps TRBD1 (5 bases). Trimming took 1 base from V and 6 from J, leaving 9 bases between them. The CDR3 has 13 residues. The germline V gene has CDR1 SGHDT and CDR2 YYEEEE. In DNA form, the CDR3 reads TGTGCCAGCAGCTTGCAAGGGGCCGATACGCAGTATTTT. It translates to CASSLQGADTQYF. The full variable domain, with the rest looked up from reference TRBV5-6 and TRBJ2-3, is DAGVTQSPTHLIKTRGQQVTLRCSPKSGHDTVSWYQQALGQGPQFIFQYYEEEERQRGNFPDRFSGHQFPNYSSELNVNALLLGDSALYLCASSLQGADTQYFGPGTRLTVL.

This rearrangement joins TRBV13 to TRBJ1-3, with a possible D match to TRBD1 (5 bases). The CDR3 covers 17 residues. Germline CDR1 reads PRHDT; CDR2 reads FYEKMQ (reference sequence). Trimming removed 5 bases at V and 0 bases at J, with 17 bases between. The CDR3 bases are TGTGCCAGCAGCAGTCCGACAGAAAAAGCCTCTGGAAACACCATATATTTT. Residues: CASSSPTEKASGNTIYF. Full variable domain (rest looked up from reference TRBV13 and TRBJ1-3): AAGVIQSPRHLIKEKRETATLKCYPIPRHDTVYWYQQGPGQDPQFLISFYEKMQSDKGSIPDRFSAQQFSDYHSELNMSSLELGDSALYFCASSSPTEKASGNTIYFGEGSWLTVV.

V gene TRBV28 combines with J gene TRBJ1-5; D is undetermined. Trimming removed 3 bases from V and 4 bases from J, with 4 bases in between. CDR1 MDHEN and CDR2 SYDVKM come from the germline V gene. The CDR3 is made up of 12 amino acids. CDR3 coding DNA: TGTGCCAGCAGTTTCTCTAATCAGCCCCAGCATTTT. Its protein product is CASSFSNQPQHF.

This rearrangement joins TRBV7-8 to TRBJ2-7; TRBD2 might be the D (6 bases). The CDR3 runs to 15 residues. CDR1 is SGHVS, CDR2 FQNEAQ, per germline. Trimming removed 5 bases from V and 6 bases from J, with 20 bases in between. CDR3 DNA sequence: TGTGCCAGCAGCCCCCTGGTTCTAGCGTCTGGCGAGCAGTACTTC. Translated, it gives CASSPLVLASGEQYF.

The V and J genes are TRBV5-1 and TRBJ2-7; TRBD2 matches 14 bases. V lost 4 bases and J lost 5; bases outside the gene matches: 5. The CDR3 runs 15 residues. CDR1 is SGHRS and CDR2 is YFSETQ in the germline V gene. CDR3 loop: CASSPGLAGGNEQYF. The CDR3 nucleotides are TGCGCCAGCAGCCCCGGACTAGCGGGAGGCAACGAGCAGTACTTC.

This sequence joins TRBV4-3 and TRBJ1-1; tentative D call: TRBD1 (5 bases). The V end was cut by 1 base, the J end by 5 bases, with 11 bases between. Germline CDR1 LGHNA, CDR2 YSLEER. The CDR3 sequence is 14 residues long. This CDR3 reads CASSQAGSATEAFF. CDR3 coding DNA: TGCGCCAGCAGCCAAGCAGGGTCTGCTACTGAAGCTTTCTTT.

This rearrangement joins TRBV7-6 to TRBJ2-2, with a weak D call TRBD2 (6 bases). CDR1 is SGHVS and CDR2 is FNYEAQ in the germline V gene. V was cut by 5 bases and J by 7 bases, with 17 bases left in between. The CDR3 extends over 15 amino acids. The CDR3 sequence is CASSRVTRGIGELFF. In DNA form, the CDR3 reads TGTGCCAGCAGCCGGGTTACCCGGGGGATCGGGGAGCTGTTTTTT.

With respect to this clone: Other DNA sequences in the same sample also yield this CDR3. The chain is built from TRBV27 and TRBJ2-7; D perhaps matches TRBD1 (5 bases). The CDR3 totals 11 residues. Germline-derived CDR1 and CDR2 are MNHEY and SMNVEV (reference sequence). Trimming shortened V by 6 bases and J by 3 bases, and 6 bases separated the two germline ends. The CDR3 sequence: CASRTGYEQYF. The CDR3 DNA follows: TGTGCCAGCAGAACAGGCTACGAGCAGTACTTC.

The V call is TRBV6-1, the J call TRBJ2-5; 15 bases align to TRBD2. The V segment lost 8 bases and the J segment 0 bases; nucleotides outside the gene matches: 1. Germline values: CDR1 MNHNS, CDR2 SASEGT. This CDR3 spans 15 amino acids. The CDR3 bases are TGTGCCAGCGGGACTAGCGGGGGGTACCAAGAGACCCAGTACTTC. As protein: CASGTSGGYQETQYF.

The J gene is TRBJ1-3, the V gene TRBV6-1; D gene unclear. Germline CDR1 and CDR2: MNHNS and SASEGT. This CDR3 spans 17 amino acids. V was clipped by 1 base and J by 1 base, with 14 bases between them. CDR3 protein: CASSEGVTLMSGNTIYF. The DNA of the CDR3 is TGTGCCAGCAGTGAAGGAGTTACTCTTATGTCTGGAAACACCATATATTTT.